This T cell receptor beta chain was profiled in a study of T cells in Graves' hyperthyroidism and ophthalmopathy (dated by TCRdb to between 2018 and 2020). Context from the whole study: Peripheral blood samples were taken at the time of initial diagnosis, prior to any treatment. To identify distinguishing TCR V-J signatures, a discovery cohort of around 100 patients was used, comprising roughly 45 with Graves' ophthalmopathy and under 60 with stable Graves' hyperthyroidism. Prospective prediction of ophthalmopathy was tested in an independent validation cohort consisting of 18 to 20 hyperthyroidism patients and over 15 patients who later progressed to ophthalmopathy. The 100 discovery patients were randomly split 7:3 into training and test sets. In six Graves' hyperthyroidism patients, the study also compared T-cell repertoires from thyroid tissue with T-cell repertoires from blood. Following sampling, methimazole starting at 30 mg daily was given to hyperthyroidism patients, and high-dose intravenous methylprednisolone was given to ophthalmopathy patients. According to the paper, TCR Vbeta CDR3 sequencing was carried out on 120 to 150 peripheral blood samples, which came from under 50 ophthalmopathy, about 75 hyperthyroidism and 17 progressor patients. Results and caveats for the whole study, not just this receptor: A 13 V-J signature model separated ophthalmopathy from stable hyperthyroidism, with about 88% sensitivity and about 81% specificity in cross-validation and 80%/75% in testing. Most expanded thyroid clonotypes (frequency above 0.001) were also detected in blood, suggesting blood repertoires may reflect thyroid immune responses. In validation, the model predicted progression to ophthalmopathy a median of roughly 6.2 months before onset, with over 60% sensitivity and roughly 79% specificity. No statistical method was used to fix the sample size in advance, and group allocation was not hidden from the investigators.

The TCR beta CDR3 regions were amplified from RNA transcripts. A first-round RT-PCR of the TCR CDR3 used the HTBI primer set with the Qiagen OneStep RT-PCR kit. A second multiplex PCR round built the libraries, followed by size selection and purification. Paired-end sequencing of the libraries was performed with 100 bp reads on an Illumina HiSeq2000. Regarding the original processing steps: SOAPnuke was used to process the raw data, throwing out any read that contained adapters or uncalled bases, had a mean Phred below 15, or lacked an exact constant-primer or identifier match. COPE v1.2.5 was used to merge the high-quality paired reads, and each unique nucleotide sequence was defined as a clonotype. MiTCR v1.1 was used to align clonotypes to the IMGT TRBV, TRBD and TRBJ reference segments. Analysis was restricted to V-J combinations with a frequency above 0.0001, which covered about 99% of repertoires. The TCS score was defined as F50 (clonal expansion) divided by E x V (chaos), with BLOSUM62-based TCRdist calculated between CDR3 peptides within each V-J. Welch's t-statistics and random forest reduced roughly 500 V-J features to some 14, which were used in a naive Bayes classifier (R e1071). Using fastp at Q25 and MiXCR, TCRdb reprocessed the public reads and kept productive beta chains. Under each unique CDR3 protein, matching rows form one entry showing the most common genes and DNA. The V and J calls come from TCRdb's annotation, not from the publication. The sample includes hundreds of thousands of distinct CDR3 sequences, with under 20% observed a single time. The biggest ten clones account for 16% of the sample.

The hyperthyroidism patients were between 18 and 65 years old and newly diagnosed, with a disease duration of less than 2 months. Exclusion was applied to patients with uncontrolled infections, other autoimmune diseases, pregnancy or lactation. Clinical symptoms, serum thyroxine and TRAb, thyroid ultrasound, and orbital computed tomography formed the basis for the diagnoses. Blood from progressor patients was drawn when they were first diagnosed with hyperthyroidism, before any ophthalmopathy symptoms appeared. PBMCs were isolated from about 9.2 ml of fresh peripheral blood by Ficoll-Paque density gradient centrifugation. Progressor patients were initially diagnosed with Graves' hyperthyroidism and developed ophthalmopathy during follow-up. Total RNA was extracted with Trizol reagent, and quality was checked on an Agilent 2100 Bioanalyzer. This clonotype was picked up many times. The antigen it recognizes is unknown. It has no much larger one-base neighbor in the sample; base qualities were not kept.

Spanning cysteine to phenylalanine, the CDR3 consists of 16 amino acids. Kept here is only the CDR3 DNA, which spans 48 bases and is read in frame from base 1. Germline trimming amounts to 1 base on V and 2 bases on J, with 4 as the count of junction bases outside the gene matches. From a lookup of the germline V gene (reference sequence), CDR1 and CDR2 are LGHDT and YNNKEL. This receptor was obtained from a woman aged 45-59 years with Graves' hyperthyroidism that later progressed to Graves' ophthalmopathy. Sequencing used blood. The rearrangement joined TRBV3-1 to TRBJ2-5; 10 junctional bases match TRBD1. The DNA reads TGTGCCAGCAGCCAAGCATTGGACAGGGGGCAAGAGACCCAGTACTTC. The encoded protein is CASSQALDRGQETQYF.